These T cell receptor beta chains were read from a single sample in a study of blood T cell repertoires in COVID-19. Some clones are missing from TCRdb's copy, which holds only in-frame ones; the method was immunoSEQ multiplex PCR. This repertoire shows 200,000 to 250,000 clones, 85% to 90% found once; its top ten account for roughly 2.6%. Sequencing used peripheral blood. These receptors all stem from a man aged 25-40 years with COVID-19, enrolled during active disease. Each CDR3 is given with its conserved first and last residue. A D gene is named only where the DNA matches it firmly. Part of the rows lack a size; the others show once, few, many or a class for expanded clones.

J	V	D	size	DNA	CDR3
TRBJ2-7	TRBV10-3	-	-	TGTGCCATCAGTGCTCACTCCCCCAACTACGAGCAGTACTTC	CAISAHSPNYEQYF
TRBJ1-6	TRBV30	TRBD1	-	TGTGCCTGGAGTGTACCCGGGACAGGGAGGAATTCACCCCTCCACTTT	CAWSVPGTGRNSPLHF
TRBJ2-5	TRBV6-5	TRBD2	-	TGTGCCAGCAGGAGACTAGCGGGGACCCAAGAGACCCAGTACTTC	CASRRLAGTQETQYF
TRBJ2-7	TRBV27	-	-	TGTGCCAGCAGTAGGGGGTCCTACGAGCAGTACTTC	CASSRGSYEQYF
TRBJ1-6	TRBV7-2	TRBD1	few	TGTGCCAGCAGCTTAGCCCTGGACAGGTATAATTCACCCCTCCACTTT	CASSLALDRYNSPLHF
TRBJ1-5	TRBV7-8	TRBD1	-	TGTGCCAGCAGCCGAGGGACAGTAAATCAGCCCCAGCATTTT	CASSRGTVNQPQHF
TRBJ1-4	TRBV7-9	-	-	TGTGCCAGCAGCTTAAGCGGGGCGGATGAAAAACTGTTTTTT	CASSLSGADEKLFF
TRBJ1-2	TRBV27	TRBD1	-	TGTGCCAGCAGAATTGGGACAGGGGTAGGGTATGGCTACACCTTC	CASRIGTGVGYGYTF
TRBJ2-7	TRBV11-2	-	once	TGTGCCAGCAGCTTATGGGCTTCCGGCGAGCAGTACTTC	CASSLWASGEQYF
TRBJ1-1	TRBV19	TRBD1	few	TGTGCCAGTAGTAGGGGACAGGGTTGGACTGAAGCTTTCTTT	CASSRGQGWTEAFF
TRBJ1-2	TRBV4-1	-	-	TGCGCCAGCAGCAGAGACCGGGGTTCGTACGGCTACACCTTC	CASSRDRGSYGYTF
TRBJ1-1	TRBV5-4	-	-	TGTGCCAGCACCCAGAACACTGAAGCTTTCTTT	CASTQNTEAFF
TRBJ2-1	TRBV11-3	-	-	TGTGCCAGCAGCTCCTCCAATGAGCAGTTCTTC	CASSSSNEQFF
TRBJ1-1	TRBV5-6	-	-	TGTGCCAGCAGCTTGACAGGGTGGGAAAACACTGAAGCTTTCTTT	CASSLTGWENTEAFF
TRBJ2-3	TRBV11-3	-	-	TGTGCCAGCAGCTTAGATTCAGCTAGCGGCACAGATACGCAGTATTTT	CASSLDSASGTDTQYF
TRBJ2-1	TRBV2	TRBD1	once	TGTGCCAGCAGAGCCGGGACAGGGGTTGAGAATGAGCAGTTCTTC	CASRAGTGVENEQFF
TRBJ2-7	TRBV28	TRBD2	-	TGTGCCAGCAGTTTTCAGACTAGCGGGAGAGTTTACGAGCAGTACTTC	CASSFQTSGRVYEQYF
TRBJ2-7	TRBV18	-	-	TGTGCCAGCTCACCACCCAGGGGGGACTCCTACGAGCAGTACTTC	CASSPPRGDSYEQYF
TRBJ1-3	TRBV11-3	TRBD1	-	TGTGCCAGCAGCAGGGGGCCTGGAAACACCATATATTTT	CASSRGPGNTIYF
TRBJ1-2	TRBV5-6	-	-	TGTGCCAGCAGCTTAGAGTGGGAAAGGAGGGGCTACACCTTC	CASSLEWERRGYTF
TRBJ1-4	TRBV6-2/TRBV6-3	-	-	TGTGCCAGCAGTAGATCGCACGGAGTGGCTAATGAAAAACTGTTTTTT	CASSRSHGVANEKLFF
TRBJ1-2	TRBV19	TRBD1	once	TGTGCCAGTAGTACACGGACAGGGGGAGGCTACACCTTC	CASSTRTGGGYTF
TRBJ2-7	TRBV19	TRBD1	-	TGTGCCAGTAGCCCCCCCCTAGGGACAGGGCACTCCTACGAGCAGTACTTC	CASSPPLGTGHSYEQYF
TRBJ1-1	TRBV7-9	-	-	TGTGCCAGCAGCTTAAAGACAGACACTGAAGCTTTCTTT	CASSLKTDTEAFF
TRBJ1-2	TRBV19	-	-	TGTGCCAGTTCCCCTAGACCCGGCGGGGGCTACACCTTC	CASSPRPGGGYTF
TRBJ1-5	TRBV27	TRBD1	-	TGTGCCAGCAGTTCCGTGGACAGGGTTATGAATAATCAGCCCCAGCATTTT	CASSSVDRVMNNQPQHF
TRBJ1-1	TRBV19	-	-	TGTGCCAGTAGTATCACGGGGACTGCGGACACTGAAGCTTTCTTT	CASSITGTADTEAFF
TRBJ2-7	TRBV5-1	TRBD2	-	TGCGCCAGCAGCTTGGTTCCCCGCCCCGGGAGGAGGTACGAGCAGTACTTC	CASSLVPRPGRRYEQYF
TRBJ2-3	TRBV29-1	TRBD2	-	TGCAGCGTTGAACTTGGCGGGGGGAACTCCCCGGAGTATTTT	CSVELGGGNSPEYF
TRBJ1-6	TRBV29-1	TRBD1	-	TGCAGCGGCACAGGGGGCCTCTCACCCCTCCACTTT	CSGTGGLSPLHF
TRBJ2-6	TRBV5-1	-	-	TGCGCCAGCAGCTTCAGGGACTCTGGGGCCAACGTCCTGACTTTC	CASSFRDSGANVLTF
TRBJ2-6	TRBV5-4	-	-	TGTGCCAGCAGCCCCGCTACTGGGGCCAACGTCCTGACTTTC	CASSPATGANVLTF
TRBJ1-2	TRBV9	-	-	TGTGCCAGCAGCGTCTTACCCAGGGGTTCGGGGACGTTATATGGCTACACCTTC	CASSVLPRGSGTLYGYTF
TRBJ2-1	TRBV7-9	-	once	TGTGCCAGCAGCTATCCCTTGGGGGGTGGCTCCTACAATGAGCAGTTCTTC	CASSYPLGGGSYNEQFF